A single TCR beta chain is shown here with its context. Template switching introduced a universal primer site, and the cDNA bore unique molecular identifiers. MiXCR, run by TCRdb on the 5' RACE reads, gives a single entry per CDR3 protein. The sample includes approximately 500,000 distinct CDR3 sequences, less than 25% seen only once; the top ten take about 3%. The CDR3 has 13 residues. CDR1 is DFQATT and CDR2 is SNEGSKA in the germline V gene (reference sequence). Trimming removed 3 bases from V and 4 bases from J, with 12 bases in between. The sample belongs to a study of identical twins. The same data also went into a second study, on T cells expressing NK-cell markers. From that report: Source material for TCR beta repertoires consisted of sorted CD3+CD56+NKG2C+, CD3+CD56+NKG2C- and CD3+CD56-NKG2C+ T cells. Whether the expanded NKG2C+ T cell clones recognized HCMV remained unclear.

The TCR comes from a woman aged 18-29 years in good health. The rearrangement joins TRBV20-1 to TRBJ1-1, with D perhaps matching TRBD1 (6 bases). Sequences were obtained from CD4+ T cells sorted from blood. This chain's CDR3 is CSARARGGTEAFF. The CDR3 DNA reads TGCAGTGCTAGGGCGAGAGGGGGCACTGAAGCTTTCTTT.